This T cell receptor beta chain came from a study of metastatic and nonmetastatic thyroid tumors. Study in general: Repertoires of blood and of tissue (tumor or nodule) from malignant and benign thyroid patients were compared.

TCRdb re-called the PCR reads with MiXCR. The table has about 45,000 clones, less than 5% seen once; the top ten hold around a tenth. General observations from the study: Versus benign nodules, malignant thyroid tumors reportedly had significantly higher TCR beta diversity, in blood and tumor.

The CDR3 runs 14 residues. V was clipped by 5 bases and J by 2 bases, with 11 bases between them. From germline, CDR1 is MNHEY and CDR2 SVGEGT. Patients had received no treatment of any kind before thyroid surgery. This clone was found a few times. Its matching antigen is unknown. The TCR originated in a female donor with papillary thyroid cancer or a benign thyroid nodule (not recorded which). Some clones in this sample may be carry-over from other donors' samples. Sequencing was done on a sample of blood. The V gene is TRBV6-2 or TRBV6-3, the J gene TRBJ2-3; either TRBD1 or TRBD2 may fit D (6 bases each). The CDR3 spells CASSDRRDTDTQYF. DNA of the CDR3: TGTGCCAGCAGTGACAGGCGGGACACAGATACGCAGTATTTT.